The 24 T cell receptor beta chains listed next were all sequenced from one sample in a study of T-cell reconstitution after alpha-beta-depleted transplantation in children (dated by TCRdb to about 2016). Libraries were constructed by PCR. These reads were obtained on an Illumina HiSeq 2500. To normalize quantification of the TCRbeta repertoire, the TCR libraries were built with molecular barcoding that relied on unique molecular identifiers. The public reads were reanalyzed by TCRdb: fastp trimming at Q25, MiXCR alignment, in-frame beta chains only. All rows with the same CDR3 protein become a single entry with the most common DNA and genes. Across this sample there are approximately 240,000 distinct CDR3 sequences, with around 8.9% seen only once. The biggest ten clones account for around 5.1% of the sample. The material was PBMCs from the stem cell graft donor, obtained from the stem cell graft. The receptor source for this set is a human donor who donated a stem cell graft to a child with SCID.

CDR3 amino acids: CASSEGQRLTIEAFF. In nucleotides, the CDR3 is TGTGCCAGCAGTGAAGGACAGCGCCTTACTATTGAAGCTTTCTTT. The V gene is TRBV2, the J gene TRBJ1-1; D possibly corresponds to TRBD1 (5 bases). Looked up from germline, CDR1 is SNHLY and CDR2 is FYNNEI. The CDR3 is 15 residues long. Trimming shortened V by 1 base and J by 7 bases, and 16 bases separated the two germline ends. Combining the CDR3 with reference TRBV2 and TRBJ1-1 gives the whole variable domain EPEVTQTPSHQVTQMGQEVILRCVPISNHLYFYWYRQILGQKVEFLVSFYNNEISEKSEIFDDQFSVERPDGSNFTLKIRSTKLEDSAMYFCASSEGQRLTIEAFFGQGTRLTVV.

Of note for this clonotype: Relative to the germline gene, one junction end is altered; a read error may explain this. The chain carries TRBV20-1 and TRBJ1-2; no clear D. The germline CDR1 and CDR2 sequences are DFQATT and SNEGSKA (reference sequence). The CDR3 consists of 16 residues. DNA of the CDR3: TGCTGTGCTAGAGGCGATTCGAGGCAGGATAACTATGGCTACACCTTC. Translated, it gives CCARGDSRQDNYGYTF.

This clonotype was counted at least ten times. V is TRBV10-3 and J is TRBJ1-2, with 11 bases matching TRBD1. This CDR3 is 15 amino acids long. Looked up from germline, CDR1 is ENHRY and CDR2 is SYGVKD. V dropped 11 bases and J dropped 6; count of bases not matched to a gene: 14. CDR3 DNA: TGTGCCCTCCAACGGGGACAGGGGGATGGTGATGGCTACACCTTC. Its translation: CALQRGQGDGDGYTF.

Many counts were recorded for this clonotype. This chain connects TRBV7-2 to TRBJ2-7, with D possibly matching TRBD2 (7 bases). Germline assignment: CDR1 SGHTA and CDR2 FQGNSA. This CDR3 has 15 residues. The V gene lost 1 base and the J gene lost 1 base, with 11 bases spanning the gap. The CDR3 sequence is CASSLVQGGSYEQYF. The CDR3 bases are TGTGCCAGCAGCTTAGTACAGGGAGGGTCCTACGAGCAGTACTTC.

V and J are TRBV5-1 and TRBJ1-1; D is ambiguous. The CDR3 consists of 16 residues. V lost 0 bases and J 2 bases, leaving 14 bases between the germline ends. The germline gives CDR1 SGHRS, CDR2 YFSETQ. CDR3 nucleotide sequence: TGCGCCAGCAGCTTGGACTGGCGTGAGCCAAACACTGAAGCTTTCTTT. It translates to CASSLDWREPNTEAFF. The complete variable domain, with remaining parts taken from reference TRBV5-1 and TRBJ1-1, reads KAGVTQTPRYLIKTRGQQVTLSCSPISGHRSVSWYQQTPGQGLQFLFEYFSETQRNKGNFPGRFSGRQFSNSRSEMNVSTLELGDSALYLCASSLDWREPNTEAFFGQGTRLTVV.

This clonotype was picked up many times. V gene TRBV20-1 combines with J gene TRBJ2-3; D is ambiguous. V was pared by 4 bases and J by 1 base, with 12 bases between. The CDR3 is 14 amino acids. The V gene's germline CDR1 is DFQATT and CDR2 SNEGSKA (reference sequence). CDR3 residues: CSATPSLRTDTQYF. Here the CDR3 DNA reads TGCAGTGCTACCCCTTCTTTGCGCACAGATACGCAGTATTTT.

Ten or more counts support this clonotype. The V call is TRBV6-2 or TRBV6-3, the J call TRBJ2-1, with D unclear. V was trimmed by 2 bases and J by 6 bases, leaving 5 bases between them. Germline CDR1 MNHEY, CDR2 SVGEGT. The CDR3 has 12 residues. In nucleotides, the CDR3 is TGTGCCAGCAGTTACCCCTCCAATGAGCAGTTCTTC. It is translated as CASSYPSNEQFF.

This clonotype occurred many times. The chain recombines TRBV5-1 with TRBJ1-3, with unresolved D. The CDR3 contains 15 residues. Trimming cost V 4 bases and J 0 bases, with 11 bases left between them. The germline gives CDR1 SGHRS, CDR2 YFSETQ. The CDR3 reads CASSPGEFSGNTIYF. In DNA, the CDR3 is TGCGCCAGCAGCCCTGGGGAGTTCTCTGGAAACACCATATATTTT.

This clonotype showed up many times. The CDR3 region has the DNA TGCAGTGCTAGAAAGGCGGGCTCCACAAATATGGGCAATCAGCCCCAGCATTTT. It translates to CSARKAGSTNMGNQPQHF. The rearrangement uses TRBV20-1 and TRBJ1-5; D uncertain. The CDR3 consists of 18 residues. The V end lost 2 bases, the J end lost 2 bases, and 22 bases lay between the germline ends. Germline V gene data show CDR1 as DFQATT and CDR2 as SNEGSKA (reference sequence).

This clonotype was counted at least ten times. The V and J genes are TRBV20-1 and TRBJ2-3; D not certain. The V end lost 4 bases, the J end lost 0 bases, and 8 bases lay between the germline ends. Per the germline V gene, CDR1 is DFQATT and CDR2 is SNEGSKA (reference sequence). The CDR3 covers 13 residues. The CDR3 nucleotides are TGCAGTGCTACGTACTCAAGCACAGATACGCAGTATTTT. Translating gives CSATYSSTDTQYF.

The rearrangement uses TRBV10-2 and TRBJ2-1; no clear D. The germline gives CDR1 WSHSY, CDR2 SAAADI. V dropped 4 bases and J dropped 4 bases, with 8 bases sitting between them. The CDR3 consists of 13 residues. The CDR3 loop reads CASSVAEYNEQFF. The CDR3 DNA reads as TGCGCCAGCAGTGTGGCAGAATACAATGAGCAGTTCTTC.

The CDR3 DNA follows: TGTGCCAGCAGCCTCTCGTTGGGCTTGGGAGAGCAGTACTTC. This sequence encodes CASSLSLGLGEQYF. The gene calls are TRBV5-5 and TRBJ2-7; no definite D call. CDR1 is SGHKS, CDR2 YYEKEE, per germline (reference sequence). V dropped 4 bases and J dropped 7 bases, with 18 bases sitting between them. The CDR3 covers 14 residues.

This clonotype was seen ten or more times. The V gene is TRBV20-1, the J gene TRBJ2-1, with 7 bases matching TRBD2. From germline, CDR1 is DFQATT and CDR2 SNEGSKA (reference sequence). V trimming: 6 bases; J trimming: 3 bases; junction bases outside the gene matches: 11. CDR3 size: 15 residues. The CDR3 sequence is CSASPSAGSYNEQFF. CDR3 sequence (DNA): TGCAGTGCATCCCCCTCAGCGGGGAGCTACAATGAGCAGTTCTTC.

There are many counts of this clonotype. The V and J genes are TRBV7-9 and TRBJ2-7; TRBD2 aligns across 9 bases. Germline values: CDR1 SEHNR, CDR2 FQNEAQ (reference sequence). V lost 5 bases, J lost 6 bases, and 11 bases stayed unmatched. This CDR3 is 15 amino acids long. CDR3 nucleotides: TGTGCCAGCAGCGATACCGGGACTAGCTCAACCGAGCAGTACTTC. Its protein product is CASSDTGTSSTEQYF. Full variable domain (remainder filled in from reference TRBV7-9 and TRBJ2-7): DTGVSQNPRHKITKRGQNVTFRCDPISEHNRLYWYRQTLGQGPEFLTYFQNEAQLEKSRLLSDRFSAERPKGSFSTLEIQRTEQGDSAMYLCASSDTGTSSTEQYFGPGTRLTVT.

This clonotype was picked up many times. The rearrangement uses TRBV7-9 and TRBJ2-7, with D possibly being TRBD1 (5 bases). Trimming cost V 0 bases and J 5 bases, with 11 bases left between them. This CDR3 has 14 amino acids. Per germline, CDR1 SEHNR and CDR2 FQNEAQ (reference sequence). Here the CDR3 reads CASSLAPQGHEQYF. CDR3 nucleotide sequence: TGTGCCAGCAGCTTAGCACCTCAGGGCCACGAGCAGTACTTC.

This clonotype has at least ten counts. The chain joins TRBV20-1 to TRBJ2-7; TRBD1 might be the D (5 bases). V shed 0 bases and J shed 5 bases, with 17 bases lying between them. CDR1 is DFQATT, CDR2 SNEGSKA, per germline (reference sequence). This CDR3 region has 15 residues. DNA for the CDR3: TGCAGTGCTAGAGACCCCAGGGAATCAAGCAACGAGCAGTACTTC. Its translation is CSARDPRESSNEQYF.

In nucleotides, the CDR3 is TGTGCCAGCAGTTTTTTGGACAGGCTCTCCTATGGCTACACCTTC. This sequence encodes CASSFLDRLSYGYTF. The chain is built from TRBV12-3 or TRBV12-4 and TRBJ1-2; TRBD1 matches 7 bases. The CDR3 is 15 amino acids. The J segment lost 4 bases and the V segment lost 3 bases, leaving 8 bases of the junction unmatched.

This clonotype was seen ten or more times. The chain combines TRBV4-3 with TRBJ2-3; no definite D call. This CDR3 is built from 11 residues. Germline CDR1 is LGHNA and CDR2 is YSLEER. V was cut by 3 bases and J by 6 bases, with 4 bases left in between. CDR3 bases: TGCGCCAGCAGCCAGGTGGATACGCAGTATTTT. This translates into CASSQVDTQYF.

This clonotype was detected many times. The chain is built from TRBV7-2 and TRBJ2-1, with a weak D call TRBD1 (6 bases). Germline CDR1 SGHTA, CDR2 FQGNSA. The V and J ends lost 1 base and 8 bases respectively, with 12 bases between them. The CDR3 contains 14 residues. In DNA, the CDR3 is TGTGCCAGCAGCTTAGTGGGGGCCTCACATGAGCAGTTCTTC. Translated, it gives CASSLVGASHEQFF. The whole variable domain, remainder taken from reference TRBV7-2 and TRBJ2-1, is GAGVSQSPSNKVTEKGKDVELRCDPISGHTALYWYRQSLGQGLEFLIYFQGNSAPDKSGLPSDRFSAERTGGSVSTLTIQRTQQEDSAVYLCASSLVGASHEQFFGPGTRLTVL.

At least ten counts were recorded for this clonotype. The gene calls are TRBV5-1 and TRBJ2-7, with D unresolved. V was trimmed by 1 base and J by 5 bases, leaving 13 bases between them. CDR1 is SGHRS, CDR2 YFSETQ, per germline. CDR3 length equals 14 residues. CDR3 region: CASSLLVEADEQYF. Written as DNA, the CDR3 is TGCGCCAGCAGCTTGTTAGTGGAAGCTGACGAGCAGTACTTC.

This clonotype was recorded many times. This chain joins TRBV20-1 and TRBJ1-1; D ambiguous. Germline-derived CDR1 and CDR2 are DFQATT and SNEGSKA (reference sequence). V lost 0 bases to trimming and J lost 1 base, with 15 bases between them. The length of the CDR3 is 16 residues. DNA of the CDR3: TGCAGTGCTAGAGATTGGGAGCGAGGTTGGAACACTGAAGCTTTCTTT. Amino acid sequence: CSARDWERGWNTEAFF.

This clonotype was detected many times. The chain recombines TRBV20-1 with TRBJ2-1; the D gene could be TRBD1 or TRBD2 (5 bases each). This CDR3 is 12 amino acids long. The V end was cut by 8 bases, the J end by 1 base, with 9 bases between. The germline CDR1 and CDR2 sequences are DFQATT and SNEGSKA (reference sequence). This chain's CDR3 is CSWGKSYNEQFF. In DNA form, the CDR3 reads TGCAGTTGGGGGAAGTCCTACAATGAGCAGTTCTTC.

This clonotype was seen ten or more times. The CDR3 DNA reads TGTGCCAGCAGCCAAGTAGTACCAGGGGGTTACACTGAAGCTTTCTTT. This sequence encodes CASSQVVPGGYTEAFF. This chain connects TRBV3-1 to TRBJ1-1; 7 positions agree with TRBD1. This CDR3 is 16 amino acids long. The germline gives CDR1 LGHDT, CDR2 YNNKEL (reference sequence). The V gene end was trimmed by 1 base and the J gene end by 3 bases; junction bases not matched to a gene: 8.

This clonotype was detected many times. This chain joins TRBV5-1 and TRBJ1-6, with 7 bases aligning to TRBD1. Germline CDR1 SGHRS, CDR2 YFSETQ. This CDR3 contains 14 residues. Trimming removed 3 bases from V and 5 bases from J; junction bases left unmatched: 2. DNA of the CDR3: TGCGCCAGCAGCTCCGGGACAGATAATTCACCCCTCCACTTT. Protein sequence: CASSSGTDNSPLHF. The complete variable domain, with remaining parts taken from reference TRBV5-1 and TRBJ1-6, reads KAGVTQTPRYLIKTRGQQVTLSCSPISGHRSVSWYQQTPGQGLQFLFEYFSETQRNKGNFPGRFSGRQFSNSRSEMNVSTLELGDSALYLCASSSGTDNSPLHFGNGTRLTVT.